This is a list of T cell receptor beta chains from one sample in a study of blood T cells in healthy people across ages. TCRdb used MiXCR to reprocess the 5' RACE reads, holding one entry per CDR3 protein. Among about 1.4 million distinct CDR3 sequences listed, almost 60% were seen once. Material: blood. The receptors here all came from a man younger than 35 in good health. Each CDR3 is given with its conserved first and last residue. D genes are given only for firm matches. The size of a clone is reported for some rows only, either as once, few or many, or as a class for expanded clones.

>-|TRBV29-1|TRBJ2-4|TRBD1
CSVLRDRGSGKNIQYF
TGCAGCGTTCTCCGGGACAGGGGTTCAGGCAAAAACATTCAGTACTTC
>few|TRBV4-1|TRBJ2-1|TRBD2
CASSQPGLEVANEQFF
TGCGCCAGCAGCCAGCCGGGACTAGAAGTAGCCAATGAGCAGTTCTTC
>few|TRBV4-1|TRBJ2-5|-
CASSQDVGDETQYF
TGCGCCAGCAGCCAAGATGTCGGGGATGAGACCCAGTACTTC
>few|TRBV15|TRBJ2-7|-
CATSRSREIRYEQYF
TGTGCCACCAGCCGAAGCAGGGAGATCCGCTACGAGCAGTACTTC
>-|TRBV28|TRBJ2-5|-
CASSPRGLEETQYF
TGTGCCAGCAGCCCTCGGGGGCTGGAGGAGACCCAGTACTTC
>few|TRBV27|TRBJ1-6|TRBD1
CASSSGGSYNSPLHF
TGTGCCAGCAGCTCAGGGGGCTCCTATAATTCACCCCTCCACTTT
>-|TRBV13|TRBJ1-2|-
CASSLEYYGYTF
TGTGCCAGCAGCTTAGAGTACTATGGCTACACCTTC
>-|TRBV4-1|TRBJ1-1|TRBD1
CASSLTTGGAYEAFF
TGCGCCAGCAGCCTAACAACAGGGGGCGCGTATGAAGCTTTCTTT
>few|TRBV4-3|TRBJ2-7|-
CASSQDVAAAYEQYF
TGCGCCAGCAGCCAAGATGTAGCGGCGGCCTACGAGCAGTACTTC
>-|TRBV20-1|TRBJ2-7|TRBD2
CSARGIPLAAYEQYF
TGCAGTGCTAGAGGCATTCCACTAGCGGCCTACGAGCAGTACTTC
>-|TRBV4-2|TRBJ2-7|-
CASSQTGTYTYEQYF
TGTGCCAGCAGCCAAACCGGGACATATACCTACGAGCAGTACTTC
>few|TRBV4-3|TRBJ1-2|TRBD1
CASSQATQGPYGYTF
TGCGCCAGCAGCCAAGCCACACAGGGGCCCTATGGCTACACCTTC
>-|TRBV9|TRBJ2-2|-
CASSVQGMAGELFF
TGTGCCAGCAGCGTACAGGGGATGGCCGGGGAGCTGTTTTTT
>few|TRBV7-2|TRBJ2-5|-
CASSLEGQFGETQYF
TGTGCCAGCAGCTTAGAGGGCCAGTTCGGTGAGACCCAGTACTTC
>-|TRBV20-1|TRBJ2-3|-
CSARQGGDTDTQYF
TGCAGTGCTAGACAGGGGGGAGATACAGATACGCAGTATTTT
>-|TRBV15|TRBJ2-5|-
CATSRGAIKETQYF
TGTGCCACCAGCAGGGGAGCGATAAAAGAGACCCAGTACTTC
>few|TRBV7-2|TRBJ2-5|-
CASSYQGFQETQYF
TGTGCCAGCAGCTACCAGGGTTTTCAAGAGACCCAGTACTTC
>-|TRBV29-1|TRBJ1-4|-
CSVEADGSTNEKLFF
TGCAGCGTTGAGGCGGACGGCTCAACTAATGAAAAACTGTTTTTT
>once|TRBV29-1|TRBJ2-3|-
CSANRALADTQYF
TGCAGCGCTAACAGGGCCCTCGCCGATACGCAGTATTTT
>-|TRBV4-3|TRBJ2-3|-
CASSHRQASTDTQYF
TGCGCCAGCAGCCACCGACAGGCTAGCACAGATACGCAGTATTTT
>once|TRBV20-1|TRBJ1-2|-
CSARAGQPKDGYTF
TGCAGTGCTAGAGCCGGACAACCCAAGGATGGCTACACCTTC